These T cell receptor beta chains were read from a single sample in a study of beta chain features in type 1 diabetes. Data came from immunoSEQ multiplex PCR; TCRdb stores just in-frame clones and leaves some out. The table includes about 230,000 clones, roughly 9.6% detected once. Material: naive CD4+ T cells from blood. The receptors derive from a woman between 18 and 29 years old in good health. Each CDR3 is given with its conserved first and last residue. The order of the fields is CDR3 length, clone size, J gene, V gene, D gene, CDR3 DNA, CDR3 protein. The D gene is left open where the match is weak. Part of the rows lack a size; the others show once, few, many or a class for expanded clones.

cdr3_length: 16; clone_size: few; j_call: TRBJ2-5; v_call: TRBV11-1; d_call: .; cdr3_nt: TGTGCCAGCAGCTCCCCCCGTTTAGGGAGTGGCGAGACCCAGTACTTC; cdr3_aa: CASSSPRLGSGETQYF
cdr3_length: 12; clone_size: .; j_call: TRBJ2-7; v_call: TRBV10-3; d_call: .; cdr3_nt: TGTGCCATCAGTGAAACAGCCTACGAGCAGTACTTC; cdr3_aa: CAISETAYEQYF
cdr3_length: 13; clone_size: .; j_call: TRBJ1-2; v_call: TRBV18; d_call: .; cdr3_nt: TGTGCCAGCTCACCACCTACTAACTATGGCTACACCTTC; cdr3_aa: CASSPPTNYGYTF
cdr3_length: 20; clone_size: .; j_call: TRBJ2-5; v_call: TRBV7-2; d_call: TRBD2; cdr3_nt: TGTGCCAGCAGCTTAGCGGGACCGGGACTAGCGGGGGGGCCCAAAGAGACCCAGTACTTC; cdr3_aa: CASSLAGPGLAGGPKETQYF
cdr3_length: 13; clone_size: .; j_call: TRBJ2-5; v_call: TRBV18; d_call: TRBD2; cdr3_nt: TGTGCCAGCTCACCGCGGGGGGGAGAGACCCAGTACTTC; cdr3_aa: CASSPRGGETQYF
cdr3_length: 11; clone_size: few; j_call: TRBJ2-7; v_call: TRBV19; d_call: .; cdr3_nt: TGTGCCACCAGATCCTCCTACGAGCAGTACTTC; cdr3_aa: CATRSSYEQYF
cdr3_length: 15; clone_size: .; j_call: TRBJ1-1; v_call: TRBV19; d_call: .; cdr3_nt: TGTGCCAGTAGTGGACTCTCAACAGGGTACACTGAAGCTTTCTTT; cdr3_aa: CASSGLSTGYTEAFF
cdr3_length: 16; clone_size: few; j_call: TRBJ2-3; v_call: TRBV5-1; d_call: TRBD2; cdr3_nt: TGCGCCAGCAGCCCGGGACTAGCGGGACCCACAGATACGCAGTATTTT; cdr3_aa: CASSPGLAGPTDTQYF
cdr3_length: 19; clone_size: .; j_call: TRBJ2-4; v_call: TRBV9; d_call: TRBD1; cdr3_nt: TGTGCCAGCAGCCCCACTAACTACAGGGGGCTAAGGGAAAAAAACATTCAGTACTTC; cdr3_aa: CASSPTNYRGLREKNIQYF
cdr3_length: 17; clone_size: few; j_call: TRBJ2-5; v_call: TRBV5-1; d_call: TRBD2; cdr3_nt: TGCGCCAGCAGCTTGGCCGGGACTAGCGGGGCCCAAGAGACCCAGTACTTC; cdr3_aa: CASSLAGTSGAQETQYF
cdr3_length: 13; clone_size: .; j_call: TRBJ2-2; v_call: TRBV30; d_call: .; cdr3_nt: TGTGCCTGGAGCAGGGGATCTGGCGGGGAGCTGTTTTTT; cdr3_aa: CAWSRGSGGELFF
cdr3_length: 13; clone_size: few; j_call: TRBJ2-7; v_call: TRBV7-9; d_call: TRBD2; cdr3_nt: TGTGCCAGCAGCTTCGGACTAGTAGACGAGCAGTACTTC; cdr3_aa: CASSFGLVDEQYF
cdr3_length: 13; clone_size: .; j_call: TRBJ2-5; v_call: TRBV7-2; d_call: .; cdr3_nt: TGTGCCAGCGGGCGACAGAACCAAGAGACCCAGTACTTC; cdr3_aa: CASGRQNQETQYF
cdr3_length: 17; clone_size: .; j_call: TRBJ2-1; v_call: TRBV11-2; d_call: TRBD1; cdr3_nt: TGTGCCAGCAGCTTTTCTCGAGGGACAGGTGGGGGCAATGAGCAGTTCTTC; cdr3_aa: CASSFSRGTGGGNEQFF
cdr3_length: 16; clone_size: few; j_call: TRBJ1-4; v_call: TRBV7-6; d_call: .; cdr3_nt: TGTGCCAGCAGTTCCGGGGTGGCTGCGACTAATGAAAAACTGTTTTTT; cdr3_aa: CASSSGVAATNEKLFF
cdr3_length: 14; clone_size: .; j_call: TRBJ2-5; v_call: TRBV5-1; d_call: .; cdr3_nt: TGCGCCAGCAGTCTAAGCGGAACTGAAGAGACCCAGTACTTC; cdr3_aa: CASSLSGTEETQYF
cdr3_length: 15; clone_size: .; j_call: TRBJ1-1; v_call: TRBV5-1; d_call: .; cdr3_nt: TGCGCCAGCAGCTTGACGATCGGAGTGAACACTGAAGCTTTCTTT; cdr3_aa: CASSLTIGVNTEAFF
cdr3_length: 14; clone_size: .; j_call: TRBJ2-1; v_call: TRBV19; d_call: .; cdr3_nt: TGTGCCAGTAGTATAGGGGCTATAGGTAATGAGCAGTTCTTC; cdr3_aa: CASSIGAIGNEQFF
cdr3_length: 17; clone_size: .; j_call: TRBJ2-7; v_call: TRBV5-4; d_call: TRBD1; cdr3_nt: TGTGCCAGCAGCTTGGGCCCGGGACAGGGGGTTACCTACGAGCAGTACTTC; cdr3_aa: CASSLGPGQGVTYEQYF
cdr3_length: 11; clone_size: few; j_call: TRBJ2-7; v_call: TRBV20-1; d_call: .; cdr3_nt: TGCAGTGCTAGAGTAGTGAGCGAGCAGTACTTC; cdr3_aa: CSARVVSEQYF
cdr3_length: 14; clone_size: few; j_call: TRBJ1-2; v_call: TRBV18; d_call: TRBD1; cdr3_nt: TGTGCCAGCTCACTTGGGACAGACCCCTATGGCTACACCTTC; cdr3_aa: CASSLGTDPYGYTF
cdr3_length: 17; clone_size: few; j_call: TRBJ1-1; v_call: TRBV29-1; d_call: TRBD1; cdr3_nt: TGCAGCGTTGAGTCAACGGGCCGACAGGGCTGGAACACTGAAGCTTTCTTT; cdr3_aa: CSVESTGRQGWNTEAFF
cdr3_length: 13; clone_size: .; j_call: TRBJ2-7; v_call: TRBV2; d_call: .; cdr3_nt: TGTGCCAGCGCAGGCCGCGGGCAAGGCGAGCAGTACTTC; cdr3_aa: CASAGRGQGEQYF
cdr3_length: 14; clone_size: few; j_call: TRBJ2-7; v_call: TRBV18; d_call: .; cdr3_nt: TGTGCCAGCTCAGCGGGACTCCTAAACTACGAGCAGTACTTC; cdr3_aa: CASSAGLLNYEQYF
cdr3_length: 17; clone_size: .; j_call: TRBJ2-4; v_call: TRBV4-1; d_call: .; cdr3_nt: TGCGCCAGCAGCTCCCCCGAACGGGGTGGGGCCAAAAACATTCAGTACTTC; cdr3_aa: CASSSPERGGAKNIQYF
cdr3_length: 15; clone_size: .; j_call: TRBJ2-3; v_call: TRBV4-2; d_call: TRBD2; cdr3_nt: TGTGCCAGCAGCCAAGAAACTAGCGGGAGTGATACGCAGTATTTT; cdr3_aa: CASSQETSGSDTQYF
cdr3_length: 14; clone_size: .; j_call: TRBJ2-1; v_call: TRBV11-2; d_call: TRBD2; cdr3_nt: TGTGCCAGCAGTCGGGGGGGGTCCTACAATGAGCAGTTCTTC; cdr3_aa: CASSRGGSYNEQFF
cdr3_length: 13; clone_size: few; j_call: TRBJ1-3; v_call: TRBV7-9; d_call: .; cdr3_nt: TGTGCCAGCAGCTTACTATCTGGAAACACCATATATTTT; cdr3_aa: CASSLLSGNTIYF
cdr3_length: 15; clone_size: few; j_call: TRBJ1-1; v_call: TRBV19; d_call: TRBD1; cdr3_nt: TGTGCCAGTACCAGGACAGGGGTCTTGAGCACTGAAGCTTTCTTT; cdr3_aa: CASTRTGVLSTEAFF
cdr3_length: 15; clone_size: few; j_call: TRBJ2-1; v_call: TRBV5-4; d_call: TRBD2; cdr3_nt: TGTGCCAGCAGGGACAAGCGGGAGGGTTACAATGAGCAGTTCTTC; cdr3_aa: CASRDKREGYNEQFF
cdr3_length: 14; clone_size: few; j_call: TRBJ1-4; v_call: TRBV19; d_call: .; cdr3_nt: TGTGCCAGTAAAGAGACAGCAACTAATGAAAAACTGTTTTTT; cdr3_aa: CASKETATNEKLFF
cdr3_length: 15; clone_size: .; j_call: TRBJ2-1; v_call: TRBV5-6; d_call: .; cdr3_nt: TGTGCCAGCAGCCCCCGGGACACGAGCTACAATGAGCAGTTCTTC; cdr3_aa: CASSPRDTSYNEQFF
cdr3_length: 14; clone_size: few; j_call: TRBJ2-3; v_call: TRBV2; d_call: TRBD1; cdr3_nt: TGTGCCAGCAGGGGACAGACGAGCACAGATACGCAGTATTTT; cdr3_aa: CASRGQTSTDTQYF
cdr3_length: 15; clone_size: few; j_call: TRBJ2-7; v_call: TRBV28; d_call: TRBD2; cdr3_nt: TGTGCCAGCAGTTTCTTGACTAGCGGTGCCTACGAGCAGTACTTC; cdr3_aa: CASSFLTSGAYEQYF
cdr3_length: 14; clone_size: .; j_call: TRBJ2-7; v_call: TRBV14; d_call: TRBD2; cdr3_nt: TGTGCCAGCAGCCTCGGGGGGGGGTCCTACGAGCAGTACTTC; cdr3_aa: CASSLGGGSYEQYF
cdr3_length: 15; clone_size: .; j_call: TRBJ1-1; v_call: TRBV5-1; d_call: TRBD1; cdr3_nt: TGCGCCAGCAGCAAAGGGACAGCTTCGAACACTGAAGCTTTCTTT; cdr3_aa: CASSKGTASNTEAFF
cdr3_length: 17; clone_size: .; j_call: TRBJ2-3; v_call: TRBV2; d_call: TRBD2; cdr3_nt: TGTGCCAGCAGCCAAGGACTAGCGGGGGGAAAAACAGATACGCAGTATTTT; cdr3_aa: CASSQGLAGGKTDTQYF
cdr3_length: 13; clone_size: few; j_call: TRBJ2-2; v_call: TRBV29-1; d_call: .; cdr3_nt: TGCAGCGTTGAGGCTAGGAACACCGGGGAGCTGTTTTTT; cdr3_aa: CSVEARNTGELFF
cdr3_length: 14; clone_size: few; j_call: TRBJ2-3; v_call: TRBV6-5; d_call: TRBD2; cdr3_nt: TGTGCCAGCAGTTGGGGACTAGGGTTGGGTACGCAGTATTTT; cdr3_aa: CASSWGLGLGTQYF
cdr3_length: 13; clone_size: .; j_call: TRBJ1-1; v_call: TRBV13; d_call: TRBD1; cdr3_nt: TGTGCCAGCAGCGCCTATCCGACAGGGGGGACTTTCTTT; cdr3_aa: CASSAYPTGGTFF
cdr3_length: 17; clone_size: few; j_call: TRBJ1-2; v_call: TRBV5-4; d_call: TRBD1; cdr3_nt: TGTGCCAGCAGCCCATTGGGACAGGGGGCGCGTAGCTATGGCTACACCTTC; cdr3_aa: CASSPLGQGARSYGYTF
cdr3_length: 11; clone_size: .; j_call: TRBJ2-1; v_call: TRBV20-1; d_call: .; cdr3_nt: TGCAGTGCTAGAGAGAAGTTGGGCCAGTTCTTC; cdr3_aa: CSAREKLGQFF
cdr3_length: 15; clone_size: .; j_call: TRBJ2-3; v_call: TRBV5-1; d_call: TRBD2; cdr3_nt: TGCGCCAGCAGCTTCGGACTAGCGAGGGCGGATACGCAGTATTTT; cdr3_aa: CASSFGLARADTQYF
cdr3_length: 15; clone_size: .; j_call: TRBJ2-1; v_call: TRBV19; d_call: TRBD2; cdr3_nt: TGTGCCAGTAGCCGCCTTTTAGCGGGGTACAATGAGCAGTTCTTC; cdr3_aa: CASSRLLAGYNEQFF
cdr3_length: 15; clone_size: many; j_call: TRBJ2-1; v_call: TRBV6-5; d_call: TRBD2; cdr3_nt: TGTGCCAGCAGTTACGGCACTAGCGGGGTCATTGAGCAGTTCTTC; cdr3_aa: CASSYGTSGVIEQFF